A selection of T cell receptor beta chains follows, all from one sample in a study of cytomegalovirus exposure and HLA in healthy donors. Assay: immunoSEQ multiplex PCR; the TCRdb copy retains only in-frame clones and omits some. The sample consists of more than 120,000 clones, about 87% of them appearing once. What was sequenced was PBMCs. The source is a man aged 18 to 29 in good health and CMV-seropositive. The CDR3 runs from the conserved cysteine through the conserved F or W. A D gene is named only where the DNA matches it firmly. For some rows the clone size is stated as once, few or many, or as a class when expanded; others skip it.

abundance: NA
v_gene: TRBV6-4
j_gene: TRBJ1-2
d_gene: TRBD1
CDR3aa: CASSDSGGSYGYTF
CDR3nt: TGTGCCAGCAGTGACTCAGGGGGCTCATATGGCTACACCTTC

abundance: NA
v_gene: TRBV25-1
j_gene: TRBJ2-5
d_gene: NA
CDR3aa: CASSSAPAGTQYF
CDR3nt: TGTGCCAGCAGTAGCGCCCCCGCTGGGACCCAGTACTTC

abundance: NA
v_gene: TRBV11-3
j_gene: TRBJ2-7
d_gene: NA
CDR3aa: CASSSLHRVSEQYF
CDR3nt: TGTGCCAGCAGCTCGCTTCACAGGGTGAGTGAGCAGTACTTC

abundance: once
v_gene: TRBV7-9
j_gene: TRBJ1-2
d_gene: NA
CDR3aa: CASSLSYGYTF
CDR3nt: TGTGCCAGCAGCCTTTCCTATGGCTACACCTTC

abundance: once
v_gene: TRBV5-1
j_gene: TRBJ2-1
d_gene: TRBD1
CDR3aa: CASSLGQGAEQFF
CDR3nt: TGCGCCAGCAGCTTGGGACAGGGGGCTGAGCAGTTCTTC

abundance: NA
v_gene: TRBV4-1
j_gene: TRBJ2-7
d_gene: TRBD2
CDR3aa: CASSPLAGSYEQYF
CDR3nt: TGCGCCAGCAGCCCACTAGCGGGGAGTTACGAGCAGTACTTC

abundance: NA
v_gene: TRBV7-2
j_gene: TRBJ1-4
d_gene: TRBD1
CDR3aa: CASSRDRRDQKLFF
CDR3nt: TGTGCCAGCAGCCGGGACAGGCGGGACCAAAAACTGTTTTTT

abundance: NA
v_gene: TRBV6-1
j_gene: TRBJ2-7
d_gene: TRBD1
CDR3aa: CASRPRTGEYYEQYF
CDR3nt: TGTGCCAGCAGGCCCCGGACAGGGGAGTACTACGAGCAGTACTTC

abundance: once
v_gene: TRBV2
j_gene: TRBJ1-1
d_gene: TRBD1
CDR3aa: CASRPGQGRGTTEAFF
CDR3nt: TGTGCCAGCAGACCGGGACAGGGGAGGGGGACTACTGAAGCTTTCTTT

abundance: NA
v_gene: TRBV27
j_gene: TRBJ1-6
d_gene: TRBD1
CDR3aa: CASSLSDRAPLHF
CDR3nt: TGTGCCAGCAGTTTATCGGACAGGGCACCCCTCCACTTT

abundance: once
v_gene: TRBV6-5
j_gene: TRBJ2-2
d_gene: TRBD1
CDR3aa: CASSSPGTGHTGELFF
CDR3nt: TGTGCCAGCAGTTCTCCCGGGACAGGGCACACCGGGGAGCTGTTTTTT

abundance: NA
v_gene: TRBV5-1
j_gene: TRBJ1-1
d_gene: TRBD1
CDR3aa: CASSFEGGYTEAFF
CDR3nt: TGCGCCAGCAGCTTTGAAGGGGGCTACACTGAAGCTTTCTTT

abundance: NA
v_gene: TRBV25-1
j_gene: TRBJ2-3
d_gene: TRBD1
CDR3aa: CASSDLGQGTDTQYF
CDR3nt: TGTGCCAGCAGTGATCTGGGACAGGGCACAGATACGCAGTATTTT

abundance: NA
v_gene: TRBV10-3
j_gene: TRBJ2-3
d_gene: NA
CDR3aa: CAISPGKGAADSDTQYF
CDR3nt: TGTGCCATCAGCCCCGGTAAGGGAGCAGCAGATTCAGATACGCAGTATTTT

abundance: many
v_gene: TRBV13
j_gene: TRBJ2-7
d_gene: NA
CDR3aa: CASSSLGPRSYEQYF
CDR3nt: TGTGCCAGCAGCAGCCTTGGTCCCCGTTCCTACGAGCAGTACTTC

abundance: NA
v_gene: TRBV5-4
j_gene: TRBJ1-1
d_gene: NA
CDR3aa: CASSLGPSEAFF
CDR3nt: TGTGCCAGCAGCTTGGGGCCCTCTGAAGCTTTCTTT

abundance: NA
v_gene: TRBV7-6
j_gene: TRBJ2-7
d_gene: NA
CDR3aa: CASSLGGRANYEQYF
CDR3nt: TGTGCCAGCAGCTTAGGCGGCAGGGCGAACTACGAGCAGTACTTC

abundance: NA
v_gene: TRBV30
j_gene: TRBJ2-2
d_gene: NA
CDR3aa: CAWTLPGGELFF
CDR3nt: TGTGCCTGGACCCTACCCGGGGGGGAGCTGTTTTTT

abundance: NA
v_gene: TRBV5-6
j_gene: TRBJ1-1
d_gene: TRBD1
CDR3aa: CASSLVRGLRETEAFF
CDR3nt: TGTGCCAGCAGCTTGGTTAGGGGGCTCCGAGAAACTGAAGCTTTCTTT

abundance: NA
v_gene: TRBV6-5
j_gene: TRBJ1-2
d_gene: TRBD1
CDR3aa: CASSSDRVGYTF
CDR3nt: TGTGCCAGCAGTTCCGACAGGGTCGGCTACACCTTC

abundance: NA
v_gene: TRBV10-2
j_gene: TRBJ2-7
d_gene: TRBD1
CDR3aa: CASSLLTGGEQYF
CDR3nt: TGCGCCAGCAGCCTCCTGACAGGGGGTGAGCAGTACTTC

abundance: NA
v_gene: TRBV2
j_gene: TRBJ2-1
d_gene: TRBD2
CDR3aa: CASKGGGYNEQFF
CDR3nt: TGTGCCAGCAAGGGCGGGGGGTACAATGAGCAGTTCTTC

abundance: NA
v_gene: TRBV6-1
j_gene: TRBJ2-7
d_gene: NA
CDR3aa: CASRYHGEPYEQYF
CDR3nt: TGTGCCAGCAGATACCACGGGGAGCCCTACGAGCAGTACTTC

abundance: NA
v_gene: TRBV30
j_gene: TRBJ2-5
d_gene: TRBD2
CDR3aa: CAWSAGLAGPGEETQYF
CDR3nt: TGTGCCTGGAGCGCGGGACTAGCGGGCCCCGGGGAAGAGACCCAGTACTTC

abundance: NA
v_gene: TRBV27
j_gene: TRBJ2-7
d_gene: TRBD1
CDR3aa: CATGQGNYEQYF
CDR3nt: TGTGCTACGGGACAGGGTAACTACGAGCAGTACTTC

abundance: once
v_gene: TRBV5-1
j_gene: TRBJ2-1
d_gene: NA
CDR3aa: CASSGTSRRYNEQFF
CDR3nt: TGCGCCAGCAGCGGAACTAGCAGGCGCTACAATGAGCAGTTCTTC

abundance: NA
v_gene: TRBV28
j_gene: TRBJ2-7
d_gene: TRBD1
CDR3aa: CASSDDRGVEQYF
CDR3nt: TGTGCCAGCAGTGACGACAGGGGGGTCGAGCAGTACTTC

abundance: NA
v_gene: TRBV6-5
j_gene: TRBJ2-3
d_gene: TRBD1
CDR3aa: CASSSVGTGGRNTQYF
CDR3nt: TGTGCCAGCAGTTCCGTTGGGACAGGGGGCAGGAATACGCAGTATTTT

abundance: NA
v_gene: TRBV6-5
j_gene: TRBJ1-2
d_gene: TRBD1
CDR3aa: CASRTKTGANYGYTF
CDR3nt: TGTGCCAGCAGGACCAAGACAGGGGCTAACTATGGCTACACCTTC

abundance: NA
v_gene: TRBV14
j_gene: TRBJ2-2
d_gene: TRBD1
CDR3aa: CASSQEDREDTGELFF
CDR3nt: TGTGCCAGCAGCCAAGAGGACAGGGAGGACACCGGGGAGCTGTTTTTT

abundance: NA
v_gene: TRBV5-8
j_gene: TRBJ1-6
d_gene: NA
CDR3aa: CASSLVAYNSPLHF
CDR3nt: TGTGCCAGCAGCTTGGTCGCCTATAATTCACCCCTCCACTTT

abundance: NA
v_gene: TRBV5-4
j_gene: TRBJ2-5
d_gene: NA
CDR3aa: CASRPSGTSQETQYF
CDR3nt: TGTGCCAGCAGGCCTTCCGGGACATCCCAAGAGACCCAGTACTTC

abundance: NA
v_gene: TRBV7-7
j_gene: TRBJ2-5
d_gene: TRBD2
CDR3aa: CASSSSGGFQETQYF
CDR3nt: TGTGCCAGCAGCTCTAGCGGGGGCTTCCAAGAGACCCAGTACTTC

abundance: NA
v_gene: TRBV4-2
j_gene: TRBJ1-2
d_gene: NA
CDR3aa: CASSQDKSTRQFPGYTF
CDR3nt: TGTGCCAGCAGCCAAGATAAAAGTACCAGGCAGTTTCCGGGCTACACCTTC

abundance: NA
v_gene: TRBV14
j_gene: TRBJ1-5
d_gene: NA
CDR3aa: CASSQAQGQPQHF
CDR3nt: TGTGCCAGCAGCCAAGCGCAGGGTCAGCCCCAGCATTTT

abundance: NA
v_gene: TRBV19
j_gene: TRBJ2-1
d_gene: NA
CDR3aa: CASSPRHPHLEQFF
CDR3nt: TGTGCCAGTAGTCCGAGACACCCCCACTTGGAGCAGTTCTTC

abundance: NA
v_gene: TRBV28
j_gene: TRBJ2-7
d_gene: TRBD1
CDR3aa: CASILGQASRNEQYF
CDR3nt: TGTGCCAGCATCCTTGGACAGGCTTCGAGGAACGAGCAGTACTTC

abundance: NA
v_gene: TRBV6-5
j_gene: TRBJ2-1
d_gene: NA
CDR3aa: CASRALGGNEQFF
CDR3nt: TGTGCCAGCAGAGCTCTAGGAGGGAATGAGCAGTTCTTC

abundance: NA
v_gene: TRBV7-9
j_gene: TRBJ1-1
d_gene: NA
CDR3aa: CASSDPSPEGNTEAFF
CDR3nt: TGTGCCAGCAGCGACCCTAGCCCGGAGGGGAACACTGAAGCTTTCTTT

abundance: NA
v_gene: TRBV30
j_gene: TRBJ1-4
d_gene: NA
CDR3aa: CAWRQEGPKLFF
CDR3nt: TGTGCCTGGAGACAGGAGGGCCCGAAACTGTTTTTT